This TCR beta chain was identified during a study of chemoradiotherapy in HPV16-positive cancers. On the study more broadly: Candidate HPV-specific T-cell clones and common TCR motifs came from functional assays in two HPV16-positive patients. Findings of the study overall: For HPV16-positive patients, expanding HPV-responsive T cells associated with longer recurrence-free survival. HPV-specific T cells were functionally defined from only a couple of HPV16-positive patients. During treatment, candidate HPV-specific clones and E7-related motifs expanded in tumor.

Worth noting for this clone: The antigen is unknown.

Method: immunoSEQ multiplex PCR; TCRdb's copy keeps in-frame clones and lacks some. The sample has some 4,000 clones; roughly 91% are singletons. Trimming removed 5 bases from V and 5 bases from J, with 18 bases in between. CDR3 length: 16 residues. Germline V gene data show CDR1 as SGHTA and CDR2 as FQGNSA. This TCR came from a human donor with HPV-associated anogenital cancer. V usage is TRBV7-2 and J usage is TRBJ2-2; D might be TRBD2 (5 bases). The sequencing here drew on tumor tissue, taken from a patient who underwent chemoradiotherapy. In nucleotides, the CDR3 is TGTGCCAGCAGCCGAGCTGGACTCAAAACTACCGGGGAGCTGTTTTTT. Amino acids: CASSRAGLKTTGELFF. The variable domain in full, completed from reference TRBV7-2 and TRBJ2-2, reads GAGVSQSPSNKVTEKGKDVELRCDPISGHTALYWYRQSLGQGLEFLIYFQGNSAPDKSGLPSDRFSAERTGGSVSTLTIQRTQQEDSAVYLCASSRAGLKTTGELFFGEGSRLTVL.